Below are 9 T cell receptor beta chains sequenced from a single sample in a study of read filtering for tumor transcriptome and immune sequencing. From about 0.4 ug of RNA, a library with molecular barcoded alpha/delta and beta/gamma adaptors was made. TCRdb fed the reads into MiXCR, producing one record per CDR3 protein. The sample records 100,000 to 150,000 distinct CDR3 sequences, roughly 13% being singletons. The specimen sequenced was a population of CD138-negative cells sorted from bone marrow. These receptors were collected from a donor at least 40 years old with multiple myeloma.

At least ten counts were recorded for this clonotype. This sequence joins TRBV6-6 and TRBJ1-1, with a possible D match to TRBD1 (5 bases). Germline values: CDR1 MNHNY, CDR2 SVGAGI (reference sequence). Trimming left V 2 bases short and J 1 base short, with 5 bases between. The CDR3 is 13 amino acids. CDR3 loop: CASSYRGNTEAFF. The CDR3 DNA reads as TGTGCCAGCAGTTACAGGGGGAACACTGAAGCTTTCTTT.

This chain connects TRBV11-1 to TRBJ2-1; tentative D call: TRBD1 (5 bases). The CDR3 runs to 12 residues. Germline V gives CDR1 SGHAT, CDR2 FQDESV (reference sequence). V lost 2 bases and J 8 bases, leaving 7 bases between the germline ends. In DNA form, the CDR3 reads TGTGCCAGCAGCTTACAGGGTTATGAGCAGTTCTTC. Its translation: CASSLQGYEQFF. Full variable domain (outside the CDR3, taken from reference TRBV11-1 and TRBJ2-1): EAEVAQSPRYKITEKSQAVAFWCDPISGHATLYWYRQILGQGPELLVQFQDESVVDDSQLPKDRFSAERLKGVDSTLKIQPAELGDSAMYLCASSLQGYEQFFGPGTRLTVL.

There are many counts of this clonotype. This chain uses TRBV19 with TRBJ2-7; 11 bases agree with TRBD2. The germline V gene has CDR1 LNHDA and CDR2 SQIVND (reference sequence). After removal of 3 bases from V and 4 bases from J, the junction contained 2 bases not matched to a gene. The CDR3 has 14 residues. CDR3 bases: TGTGCCAGTAGTATTTCTAGCGGGAGGTACGAGCAGTACTTC. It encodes CASSISSGRYEQYF. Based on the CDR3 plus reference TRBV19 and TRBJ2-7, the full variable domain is DGGITQSPKYLFRKEGQNVTLSCEQNLNHDAMYWYRQDPGQGLRLIYYSQIVNDFQKGDIAEGYSVSREKKESFPLTVTSAQKNPTAFYLCASSISSGRYEQYFGPGTRLTVT.

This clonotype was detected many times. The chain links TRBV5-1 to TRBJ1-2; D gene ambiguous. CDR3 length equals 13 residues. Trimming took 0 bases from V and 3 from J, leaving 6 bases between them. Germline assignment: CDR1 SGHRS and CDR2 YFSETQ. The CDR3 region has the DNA TGCGCCAGCAGCTTGGACACAGACTATGGCTACACCTTC. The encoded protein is CASSLDTDYGYTF.

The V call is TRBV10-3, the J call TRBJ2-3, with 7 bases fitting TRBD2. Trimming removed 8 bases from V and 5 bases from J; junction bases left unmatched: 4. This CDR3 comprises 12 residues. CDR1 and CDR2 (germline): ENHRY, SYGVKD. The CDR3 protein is CAIGRGIDTQYF. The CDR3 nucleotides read TGTGCCATCGGGCGGGGGATAGATACGCAGTATTTT.

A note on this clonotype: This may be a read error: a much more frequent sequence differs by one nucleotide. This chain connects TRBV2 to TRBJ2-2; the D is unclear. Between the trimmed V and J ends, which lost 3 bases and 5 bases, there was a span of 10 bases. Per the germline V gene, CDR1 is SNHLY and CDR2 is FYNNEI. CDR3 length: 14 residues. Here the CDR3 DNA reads TGTGCCAGCAGTGAGGCGTGGCAAACCGGGGAGCTGTTTTTT. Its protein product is CASSEAWQTGELFF.

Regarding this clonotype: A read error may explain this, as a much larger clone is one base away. CDR3 region: CNVDRTANTEAFF. CDR3 DNA: TGCAACGTTGACCGGACAGCGAACACTGAAGCTTTCTTT. V and J are TRBV29-1 and TRBJ1-1; D might be TRBD1 (6 bases). This CDR3 is built from 13 residues. Germline V gene data show CDR1 as SQVTM and CDR2 as ANQGSEA.

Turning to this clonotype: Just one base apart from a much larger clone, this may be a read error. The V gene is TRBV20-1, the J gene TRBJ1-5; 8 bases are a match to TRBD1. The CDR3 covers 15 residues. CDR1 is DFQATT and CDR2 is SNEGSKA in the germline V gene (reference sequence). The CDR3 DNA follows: TGCAATGCATTGACAGGGGCCCATAGCAATCAGCCCCAGCATTTT. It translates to CNALTGAHSNQPQHF.

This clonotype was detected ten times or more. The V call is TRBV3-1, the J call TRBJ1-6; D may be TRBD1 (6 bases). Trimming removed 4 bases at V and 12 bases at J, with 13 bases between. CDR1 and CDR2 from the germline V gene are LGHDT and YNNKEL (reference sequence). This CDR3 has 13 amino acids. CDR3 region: CASSPTGREPLHF. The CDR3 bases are TGTGCCAGCAGCCCTACAGGGAGGGAACCCCTCCACTTT. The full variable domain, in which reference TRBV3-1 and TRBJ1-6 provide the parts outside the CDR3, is DTAVSQTPKYLVTQMGNDKSIKCEQNLGHDTMYWYKQDSKKFLKIMFSYNNKELIINETVPNRFSPKSPDKAHLNLHINSLELGDSAVYFCASSPTGREPLHFGNGTRLTVT.